This is a list of T cell receptor beta chains from one sample in a study of human T cells and chemical hapten exposure. TCRdb fed the RACE reads into MiXCR, producing one record per CDR3 protein. The sample lists 70,000 to 90,000 distinct CDR3 sequences; over 9.5% were seen once. This specimen was whole blood, taken in connection with sensitization to the hapten diphenylcyclopropenone (DPC). The source is a woman in her fifties or sixties with alopecia areata. Some clones in this sample may be carry-over from other donors' samples. The CDR3 runs from the conserved cysteine through the conserved F or W. A D gene is named only where the DNA matches it firmly. Some rows have no size entry. The others give once, few or many, or a class for an expanded clone.

j_call v_call clone_size d_call cdr3_nt cdr3_aa
TRBJ2-3 TRBV5-4 - - TGTGCCAGCAGCGACGACAGTCATATCACAGATACGCAGTATTTT CASSDDSHITDTQYF
TRBJ2-2 TRBV5-1 few - TGCGCCAGCAGCCTGAGCTCCAGGGGCTTTGGCACCGGGGAGCTGTTTTTT CASSLSSRGFGTGELFF
TRBJ2-7 TRBV7-8 few - TGTGCCAGCAGCTTAGCGCGGCAGGGCCCCTACGAGCAGTACTTC CASSLARQGPYEQYF
TRBJ1-3 TRBV18 many - TGTGCCAGCTCACCACCGTCCAGCTCTGGAAACACCATATATTTT CASSPPSSSGNTIYF
TRBJ1-6 TRBV12-3/TRBV12-4 few - TGTGCCAGCAGTTTGAGGCTTGTGAATTCACCCCTCCACTTT CASSLRLVNSPLHF
TRBJ2-2 TRBV12-3/TRBV12-4 - - TGTGCCAGCATGAGGGGATCAGCCGGGGAGCTGTTTTTT CASMRGSAGELFF
TRBJ2-1 TRBV12-3/TRBV12-4 - - TGTGCCAGCAGTTTAGGGAGCAGGAGCTCCTACAATGAGCAGTTCTTC CASSLGSRSSYNEQFF
TRBJ2-1 TRBV5-4 many - TGTGCCAGCAGCTTGGAAGGCCCCTACAATGAGCAGTTCTTC CASSLEGPYNEQFF
TRBJ2-1 TRBV27 many TRBD2 TGTGCCAGCAGGATTAGCGGGAGCTATGAGCAGTTCTTC CASRISGSYEQFF
TRBJ1-2 TRBV30 - - TGTGCCTGGAAATCCGGAAAAGTTAACTATGGCTACACCTTC CAWKSGKVNYGYTF
TRBJ2-5 TRBV19 - TRBD1 TGTGCCAGTAGTGGACAGGCTGGGGAGACCCAGTACTTC CASSGQAGETQYF
TRBJ2-7 TRBV28 many - TGTGCCAGCAGTCCGGGGGACAGACACTCCTACGAGCAGTACTTC CASSPGDRHSYEQYF
TRBJ2-1 TRBV9 few TRBD2 TGTGCCAGCAGCCTGAAGCGACTAGCGGGAATCAATGAGCAGTTCTTC CASSLKRLAGINEQFF
TRBJ2-3 TRBV15 many TRBD2 TGTGCCACCAGCCCAGCGGGAGGGACCACAGATACGCAGTATTTT CATSPAGGTTDTQYF
TRBJ1-4 TRBV7-9 many - TGTGCCAGCAGCTGGCAGCTTAATGAAAAACTGTTTTTT CASSWQLNEKLFF
TRBJ2-2 TRBV29-1 many TRBD1 TGCAGCGTGGGAGAGACAGGGAGCACCGGGGAGCTGTTTTTT CSVGETGSTGELFF
TRBJ2-7 TRBV6-6 - - TGTGCCAGCAGTTCAACAGGGTATTCACCTTACGAGCAGTACTTC CASSSTGYSPYEQYF
TRBJ2-2 TRBV27 few - TGTGCCAGCAGTAGATACAGGGACACCGGGGAGCTGTTTTTT CASSRYRDTGELFF
TRBJ2-3 TRBV6-6 few TRBD1 TGTGCCAGCAGTTGGAACAGGGGCGAAGATACGCAGTATTTT CASSWNRGEDTQYF
TRBJ2-1 TRBV6-2/TRBV6-3 - - TGTGCCAGCAGTTACTTGGCGGGTATAAGATCCGCAAGCTCCTACAATGAGCAGTTCTTC CASSYLAGIRSASSYNEQFF
TRBJ2-1 TRBV11-2 few - TGTGCCAGCAGCTTACCCGGGCGACAGCAGTTCTTC CASSLPGRQQFF